At least ten counts were recorded for the clone carrying this TCR beta chain. The antigen is not known. As for time point: patch test 2, 6 weeks after DPC sensitization. As to treatment: therapeutic diphenylcyclopropenone sensitization with weekly scalp DPC. The data derive from a study of human T cells and chemical hapten exposure. Notes on the study in general: Those TCRs sitting above 1 in 1000 frequency stayed the same with DPC sensitization. Expanded TCRs made up significantly more big CDR3 similarity clusters than controls did.

CDR1 is SGHRS, CDR2 YFSETQ, per germline. V gave up 0 bases and J gave up 6 bases; unmatched junction bases: 6. The CDR3 spans 14 residues. MiXCR, run by TCRdb on the RACE reads, gives a single entry per CDR3 protein. This table has some 82,000 distinct CDR3 sequences, 5% to 8.5% appearing once. This chain joins TRBV5-1 and TRBJ2-7; TRBD2 matches at 7 bases. The TCR sequence derives from a woman in her twenties or thirties with alopecia areata. Some clones in this sample may be carry-over from other donors' samples. This specimen was whole blood, taken in connection with sensitization to the hapten diphenylcyclopropenone (DPC). The CDR3 loop is CASSLVGREGEQYF. As DNA, the CDR3 is TGCGCCAGCAGCTTGGTAGGCAGGGAGGGCGAGCAGTACTTC.